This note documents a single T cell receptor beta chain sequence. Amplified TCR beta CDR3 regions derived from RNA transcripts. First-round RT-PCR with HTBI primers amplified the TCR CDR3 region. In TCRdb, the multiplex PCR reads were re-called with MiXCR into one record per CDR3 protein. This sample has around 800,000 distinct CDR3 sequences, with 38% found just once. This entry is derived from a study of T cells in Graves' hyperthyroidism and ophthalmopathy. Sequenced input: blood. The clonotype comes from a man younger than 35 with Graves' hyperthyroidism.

CDR3 DNA sequence: TGTGCCACCAGCAGAGATCTGGGCGGTTCGGACGAGCAGTACTTC. It yields the protein CATSRDLGGSDEQYF. The rearrangement links TRBV15 to TRBJ2-7; D call uncertain. Germline loops: CDR1 LNHNV, CDR2 YYDKDF (reference sequence). The CDR3 contains 15 residues. Between the trimmed V and J ends, which lost 0 bases and 5 bases, there was a span of 14 bases.